The 21 T cell receptor beta chains listed next were all sequenced from one sample in a study of cytomegalovirus exposure and HLA in healthy donors. Only in-frame clones appear in the TCRdb table, and some are missing; sequencing was by immunoSEQ multiplex PCR. This table has 180,000 or so clones, approximately 89% appearing once. Material for sequencing was PBMCs. Receptor source: a man younger than 40 in good health and CMV-seropositive.

The chain carries TRBV28 and TRBJ1-5; 7 positions agree with TRBD1. The CDR3 length is 15 residues. V gave up 5 bases and J gave up 5 bases; unmatched junction bases: 9. CDR1 and CDR2 from the germline V gene are MDHEN and SYDVKM. CDR3 amino acids: CASSPSGGGYQPQHF. DNA of the CDR3: TGTGCCAGCAGTCCGTCAGGAGGGGGCTATCAGCCCCAGCATTTT.

As regards this clone: This same CDR3 is encoded by further DNA sequences in the sample. The chain carries TRBV5-1 and TRBJ2-7, with D perhaps matching TRBD1 (5 bases). The germline V and J ends were trimmed by 0 bases and 3 bases, with 7 bases remaining between them. The CDR3 length is 13 residues. CDR1 SGHRS and CDR2 YFSETQ come from the germline V gene. The CDR3: CASSLAQGYEQYF. CDR3 coding DNA: TGCGCCAGCAGCTTGGCCCAGGGCTACGAGCAGTACTTC.

The V gene is TRBV7-2, the J gene TRBJ2-7; either TRBD1 or TRBD2 may fit D (5 bases each). Per the germline V gene, CDR1 is SGHTA and CDR2 is FQGNSA. The CDR3 consists of 16 residues. The V and J ends lost 2 bases and 5 bases respectively, with 19 bases between them. CDR3 loop: CASSLSFGPGLHEQYF. The CDR3 nucleotides read TGTGCCAGCAGCTTAAGTTTCGGGCCGGGGCTCCACGAGCAGTACTTC.

The rearrangement links TRBV30 to TRBJ2-1; D unclear. The CDR3 spans 13 residues. V was cut by 4 bases and J by 10 bases, with 17 bases left in between. The germline CDR1 and CDR2 sequences are GTSNPN and SVGIG (reference sequence). CDR3 sequence reads: CAWTQGPNGEQFF. The CDR3 bases are TGTGCCTGGACCCAAGGGCCCAATGGGGAGCAGTTCTTC.

J is TRBJ2-7 and V is TRBV30, with D possibly matching TRBD2 (7 bases). Germline V gene data show CDR1 as GTSNPN and CDR2 as SVGIG (reference sequence). The CDR3 totals 15 residues. V was pared by 4 bases and J by 3 bases, with 19 bases between. CDR3: CAWNRGGGEDYEQYF. DNA of the CDR3: TGTGCCTGGAATAGGGGGGGAGGGGAGGACTACGAGCAGTACTTC.

This clone was observed a handful of times. V and J are TRBV6-5 and TRBJ2-7; 10 bases match TRBD1. Per the germline V gene, CDR1 is MNHEY and CDR2 is SVGAGI. The length of the CDR3 is 14 residues. V shed 7 bases, J shed 5 bases, and the junction held 8 bases outside the gene matches. In nucleotides, the CDR3 is TGTGCCAGCAAGGTGGGACAGGGGTTAGACGAGCAGTACTTC. This sequence encodes CASKVGQGLDEQYF.

The table lists this clone with a few counts. The gene calls are TRBV29-1 and TRBJ1-1; a weak D match, TRBD1 (6 bases). This CDR3 is 13 amino acids long. Germline values: CDR1 SQVTM, CDR2 ANQGSEA. CDR3 bases: TGCAGTACCGAGGAGGGGGTGAACACTGAAGCTTTCTTT. It codes for CSTEEGVNTEAFF. The variable domain in full, completed from reference TRBV29-1 and TRBJ1-1, reads SAVISQKPSRDICQRGTSLTIQCQVDSQVTMMFWYRQQPGQSLTLIATANQGSEATYESGFVIDKFPISRPNLTFSTLTVSNMSPEDSSIYLCSTEEGVNTEAFFGQGTRLTVV.

The CDR3 DNA sequence: TGTGCCAGCAGCCCGAGTCAGGGGGCGCTTAGGAATGAGCAGTTCTTC. It translates to CASSPSQGALRNEQFF. V and J are TRBV27 and TRBJ2-1; 8 nucleotides match TRBD1. Germline CDR1 MNHEY, CDR2 SMNVEV (reference sequence). The CDR3 length is 16 residues. With V trimmed by 6 bases and J by 7 bases, 14 bases remained unmatched.

The V gene is TRBV7-3, the J gene TRBJ2-3; 8 bases line up with TRBD1. V lost 6 bases and J lost 2; bases outside the gene matches: 7. Germline V lookup: CDR1 SGHTA, CDR2 FQGTGA. The CDR3 length is 15 residues. The CDR3 loop is CASSLTGVITDTQYF. CDR3 bases: TGTGCCAGCAGTCTGACAGGGGTTATCACAGATACGCAGTATTTT.

This chain uses TRBV6-6 with TRBJ2-5; D uncertain. V lost 0 bases and J lost 5, with 7 bases in between. Germline V CDR1 and CDR2: MNHNY, SVGAGI (reference sequence). The CDR3 length is 13 residues. As DNA, the CDR3 is TGTGCCAGCAGTTACTCGCAGAAGGAGACCCAGTACTTC. This sequence encodes CASSYSQKETQYF.

V is TRBV19 and J is TRBJ1-4, with TRBD1 as a possible D gene (5 bases). Trimming pared 4 bases from V and 5 bases from J, leaving 17 bases between. The V gene's germline CDR1 is LNHDA and CDR2 SQIVND (reference sequence). The CDR3 is made up of 16 amino acids. The CDR3 spells CASSTLYRSRNEKLFF. The CDR3 nucleotides read TGTGCCAGTAGTACCCTTTACAGGTCTCGAAATGAAAAACTGTTTTTT.

The genes are TRBV27 and TRBJ2-1; no clear D gene. This CDR3 is 14 amino acids long. The V end lost 5 bases, the J end lost 0 bases, and 8 bases lay between the germline ends. Germline values: CDR1 MNHEY, CDR2 SMNVEV (reference sequence). The CDR3 here is CASSQLSSYNEQFF. For the CDR3, the DNA is TGTGCCAGCAGTCAGTTGAGCTCCTACAATGAGCAGTTCTTC.

The J gene is TRBJ2-7, the V gene TRBV6-5; 8 bases fit TRBD1. The CDR3 is 14 residues long. Germline V gives CDR1 MNHEY, CDR2 SVGAGI. V trimming: 6 bases; J trimming: 5 bases; junction bases outside the gene matches: 9. In DNA form, the CDR3 reads TGTGCCAGCAGCTTATTCCTGACAGGGGACGAGCAGTACTTC. It codes for CASSLFLTGDEQYF.

This chain links TRBV11-2 with TRBJ2-2; D possibly corresponds to TRBD1 (6 bases). The germline gives CDR1 SGHAT, CDR2 FQNNGV. Trimming stripped 2 bases from V and 1 base from J, with 20 bases between. CDR3 length: 19 amino acids. CDR3 sequence reads: CASSLLGLKGVGNTGELFF. The CDR3 DNA reads as TGTGCCAGCAGCTTATTGGGCCTTAAGGGGGTAGGGAACACCGGGGAGCTGTTTTTT.

V is TRBV10-3 and J is TRBJ2-7, with D perhaps matching TRBD1 or TRBD2 (5 bases each). The CDR3 is 13 amino acids. Germline V gene data show CDR1 as ENHRY and CDR2 as SYGVKD. Trimming pared 3 bases from V and 5 bases from J, leaving 11 bases between. DNA for the CDR3: TGTGCCATCAGTGACGGGCAGGGAGACGAGCAGTACTTC. The encoded protein is CAISDGQGDEQYF.

This clone was seen just once. The J gene is TRBJ2-7, the V gene TRBV27; the match to TRBD2 covers 7 bases. The CDR3 contains 14 residues. Germline CDR1 and CDR2: MNHEY and SMNVEV (reference sequence). The V and J ends lost 3 bases and 4 bases, in that order; junction bases with no gene match: 6. The CDR3 here is CASSLREGPYEQYF. Written as DNA, the CDR3 is TGTGCCAGCAGTTTGAGGGAGGGCCCATACGAGCAGTACTTC.

The chain links TRBV5-1 to TRBJ1-1, with 11 bases matching TRBD1. J gave up 6 bases and V 5 bases, and 6 bases lay outside the gene matches. CDR3 length equals 14 residues. Germline-derived CDR1 and CDR2 are SGHRS and YFSETQ. The CDR3 spells CASSSGQGAAEAFF. CDR3 DNA sequence: TGCGCCAGCAGTTCTGGACAGGGGGCTGCTGAAGCTTTCTTT.

The rearrangement joins TRBV2 to TRBJ2-2, with 9 bases identical to TRBD1. V trimming: 3 bases; J trimming: 7 bases; junction bases outside the gene matches: 9. CDR3 length equals 16 residues. Germline lookup yields CDR1 SNHLY and CDR2 FYNNEI. This chain's CDR3 is CASSEKQGAFGGELFF. The CDR3, as DNA: TGTGCCAGCAGTGAGAAACAGGGGGCGTTCGGCGGGGAGCTGTTTTTT.

This chain joins TRBV7-9 and TRBJ2-2, with D maybe TRBD2 (5 bases). The CDR3 has 16 amino acids. V was shortened by 1 base and J by 5 bases, with 14 bases between the two germline ends. CDR1 is SEHNR and CDR2 is FQNEAQ in the germline V gene (reference sequence). This CDR3 reads CASSLGHREGTGELFF. The CDR3 region has the DNA TGTGCCAGCAGCTTAGGGCACCGAGAGGGAACCGGGGAGCTGTTTTTT.

V gene TRBV27 combines with J gene TRBJ2-5; 7 bases line up with TRBD1. Germline CDR1 MNHEY, CDR2 SMNVEV (reference sequence). V lost 5 bases to trimming and J lost 5 bases; unmatched junction nucleotides: 8. CDR3 length: 14 amino acids. The CDR3 bases are TGTGCCAGCAGTCTCCTGACAGGGCAGGAGACCCAGTACTTC. Its translation: CASSLLTGQETQYF.

The chain employs TRBV27 and TRBJ2-1; D gene ambiguous. V lost 2 bases and J 11 bases, leaving 10 bases between the germline ends. CDR1 and CDR2 (germline): MNHEY, SMNVEV (reference sequence). This CDR3 is 12 amino acids long. CDR3 loop: CASSLGGLQQFF. The CDR3 nucleotides are TGTGCCAGCAGTTTAGGCGGATTACAGCAGTTCTTC.